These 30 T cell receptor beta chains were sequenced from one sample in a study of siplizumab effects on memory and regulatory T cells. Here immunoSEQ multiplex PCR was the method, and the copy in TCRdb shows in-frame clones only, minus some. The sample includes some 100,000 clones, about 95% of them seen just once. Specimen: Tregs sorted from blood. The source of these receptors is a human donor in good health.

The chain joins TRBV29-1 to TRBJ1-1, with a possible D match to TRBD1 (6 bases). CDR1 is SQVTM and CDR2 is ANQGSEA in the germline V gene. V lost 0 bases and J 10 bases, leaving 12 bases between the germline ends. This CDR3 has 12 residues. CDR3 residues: CSVEDQTGRAFF. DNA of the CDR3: TGCAGCGTTGAAGATCAAACAGGGAGAGCTTTCTTT.

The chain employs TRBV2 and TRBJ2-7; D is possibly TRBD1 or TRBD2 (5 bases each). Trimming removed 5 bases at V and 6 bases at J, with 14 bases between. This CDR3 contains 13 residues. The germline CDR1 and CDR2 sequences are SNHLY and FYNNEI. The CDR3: CASSSGTGSEQYF. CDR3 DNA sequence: TGTGCCAGCAGTTCCGGGACGGGTTCCGAGCAGTACTTC.

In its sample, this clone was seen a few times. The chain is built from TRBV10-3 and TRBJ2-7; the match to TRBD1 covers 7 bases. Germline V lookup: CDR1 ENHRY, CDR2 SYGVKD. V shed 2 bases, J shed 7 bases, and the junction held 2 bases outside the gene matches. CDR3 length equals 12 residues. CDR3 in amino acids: CAISERGLEQYF. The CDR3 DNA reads TGTGCCATCAGTGAGAGGGGGCTGGAGCAGTACTTC.

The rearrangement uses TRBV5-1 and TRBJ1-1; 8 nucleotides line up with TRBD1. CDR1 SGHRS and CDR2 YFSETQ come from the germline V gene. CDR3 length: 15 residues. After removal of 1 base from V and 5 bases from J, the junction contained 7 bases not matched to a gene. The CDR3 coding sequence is TGCGCCAGCAGCTTGCTACAGGGGGAGGGAACTGAAGCTTTCTTT. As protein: CASSLLQGEGTEAFF.

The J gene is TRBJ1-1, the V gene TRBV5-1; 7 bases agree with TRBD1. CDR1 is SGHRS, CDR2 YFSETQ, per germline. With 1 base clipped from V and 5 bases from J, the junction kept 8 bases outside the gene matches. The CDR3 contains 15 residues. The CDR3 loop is CASSLFGTEGTEAFF. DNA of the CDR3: TGCGCCAGCAGCTTGTTTGGGACAGAGGGGACTGAAGCTTTCTTT.

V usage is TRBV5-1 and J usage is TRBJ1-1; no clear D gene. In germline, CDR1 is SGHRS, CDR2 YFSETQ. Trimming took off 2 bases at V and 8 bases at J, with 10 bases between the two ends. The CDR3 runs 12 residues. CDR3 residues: CASSLLDAEAFF. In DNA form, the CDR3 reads TGCGCCAGCAGCTTACTGGACGCGGAAGCTTTCTTT.

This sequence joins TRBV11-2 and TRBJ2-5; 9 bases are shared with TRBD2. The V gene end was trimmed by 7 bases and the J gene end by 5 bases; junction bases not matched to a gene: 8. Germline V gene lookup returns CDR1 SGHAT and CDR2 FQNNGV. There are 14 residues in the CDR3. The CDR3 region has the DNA TGTGCCAGCATGAGTAGCGGGAGAGGTGAGACCCAGTACTTC. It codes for CASMSSGRGETQYF.

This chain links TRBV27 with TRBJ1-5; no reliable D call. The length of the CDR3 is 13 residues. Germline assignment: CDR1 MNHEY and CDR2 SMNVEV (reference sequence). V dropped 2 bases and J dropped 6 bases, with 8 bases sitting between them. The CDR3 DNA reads TGTGCCAGCAGTTTAAGGGTAGGTCAGCCCCAGCATTTT. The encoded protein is CASSLRVGQPQHF.

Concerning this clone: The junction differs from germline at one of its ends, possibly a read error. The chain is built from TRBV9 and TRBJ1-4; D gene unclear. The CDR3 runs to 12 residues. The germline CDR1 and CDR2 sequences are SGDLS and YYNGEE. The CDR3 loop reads CAGSANSEKLFF. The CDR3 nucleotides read TGTGCCGGCAGCGCCAACAGTGAAAAACTGTTTTTT.

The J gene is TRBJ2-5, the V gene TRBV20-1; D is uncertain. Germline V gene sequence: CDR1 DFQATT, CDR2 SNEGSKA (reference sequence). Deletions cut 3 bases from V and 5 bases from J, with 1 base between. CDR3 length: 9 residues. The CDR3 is CSARETQYF. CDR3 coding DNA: TGCAGTGCTAGGGAGACCCAGTACTTC.

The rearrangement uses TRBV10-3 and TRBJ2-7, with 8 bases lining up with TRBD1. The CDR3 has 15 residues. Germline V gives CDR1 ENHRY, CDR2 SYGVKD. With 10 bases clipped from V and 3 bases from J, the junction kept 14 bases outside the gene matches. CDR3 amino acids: CATASPGQAYYEQYF. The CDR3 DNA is TGTGCCACCGCTTCTCCGGGACAGGCTTACTACGAGCAGTACTTC.

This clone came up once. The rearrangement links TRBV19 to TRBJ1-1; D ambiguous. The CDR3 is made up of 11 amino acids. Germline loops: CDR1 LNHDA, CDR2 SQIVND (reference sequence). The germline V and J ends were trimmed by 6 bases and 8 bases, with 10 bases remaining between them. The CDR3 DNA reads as TGTGCCAGTAGGAGGACGGAGGAAGCTTTCTTT. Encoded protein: CASRRTEEAFF. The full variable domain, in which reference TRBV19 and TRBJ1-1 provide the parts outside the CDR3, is DGGITQSPKYLFRKEGQNVTLSCEQNLNHDAMYWYRQDPGQGLRLIYYSQIVNDFQKGDIAEGYSVSREKKESFPLTVTSAQKNPTAFYLCASRRTEEAFFGQGTRLTVV.

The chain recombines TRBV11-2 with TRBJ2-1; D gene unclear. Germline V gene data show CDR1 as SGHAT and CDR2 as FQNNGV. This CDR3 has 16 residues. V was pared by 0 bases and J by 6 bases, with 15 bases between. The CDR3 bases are TGTGCCAGCAGCTTAGAAATTTTCGGACCCTCCAATGAGCAGTTCTTC. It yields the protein CASSLEIFGPSNEQFF.

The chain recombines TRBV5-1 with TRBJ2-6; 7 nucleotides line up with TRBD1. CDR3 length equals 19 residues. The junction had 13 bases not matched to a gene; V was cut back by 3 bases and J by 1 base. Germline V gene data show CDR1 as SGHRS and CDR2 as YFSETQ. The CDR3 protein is CASSSYGGDSLSGANVLTF. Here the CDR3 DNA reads TGCGCCAGCAGCTCATACGGTGGGGACAGCCTTTCTGGGGCCAACGTCCTGACTTTC.

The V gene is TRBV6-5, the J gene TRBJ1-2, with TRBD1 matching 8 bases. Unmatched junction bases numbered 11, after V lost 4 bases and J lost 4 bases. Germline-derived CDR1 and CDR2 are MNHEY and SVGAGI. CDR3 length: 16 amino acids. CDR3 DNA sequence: TGTGCCAGCAGTTTGGGCAGGGGGCTATCACCCTATGGCTACACCTTC. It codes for CASSLGRGLSPYGYTF.

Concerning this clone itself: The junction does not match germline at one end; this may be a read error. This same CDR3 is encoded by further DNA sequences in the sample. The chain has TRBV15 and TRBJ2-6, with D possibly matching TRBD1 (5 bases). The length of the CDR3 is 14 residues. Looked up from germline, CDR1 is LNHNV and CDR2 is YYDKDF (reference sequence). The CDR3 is CATSRDSGANVLTF. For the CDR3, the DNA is TGTGCCACCAGCAGAGATTCTGGGGCCAACGTCCTGACCTTC.

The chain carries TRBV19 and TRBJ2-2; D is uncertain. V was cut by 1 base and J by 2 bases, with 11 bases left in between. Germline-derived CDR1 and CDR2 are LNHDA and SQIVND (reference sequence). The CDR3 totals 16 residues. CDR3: CASSIARMTNTGELFF. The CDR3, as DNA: TGTGCCAGTAGTATAGCCCGTATGACAAACACCGGGGAGCTGTTTTTT.

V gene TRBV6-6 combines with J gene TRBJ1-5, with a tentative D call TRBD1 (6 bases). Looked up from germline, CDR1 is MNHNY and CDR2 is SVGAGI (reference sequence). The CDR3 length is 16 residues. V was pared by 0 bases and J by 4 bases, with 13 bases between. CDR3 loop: CASSYSATGRNQPQHF. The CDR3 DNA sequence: TGTGCCAGCAGTTACTCAGCTACAGGGCGGAATCAGCCCCAGCATTTT.

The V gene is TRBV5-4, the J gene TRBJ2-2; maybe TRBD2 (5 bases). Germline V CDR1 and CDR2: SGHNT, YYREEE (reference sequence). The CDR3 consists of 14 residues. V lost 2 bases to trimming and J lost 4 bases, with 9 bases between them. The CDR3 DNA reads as TGTGCCAGCAGCTTAGTTGGAGGCACCGGGGAGCTGTTTTTT. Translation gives CASSLVGGTGELFF.

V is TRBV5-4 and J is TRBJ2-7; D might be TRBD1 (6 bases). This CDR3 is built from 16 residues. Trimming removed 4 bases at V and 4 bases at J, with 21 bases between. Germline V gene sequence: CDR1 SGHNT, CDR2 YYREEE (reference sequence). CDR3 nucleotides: TGTGCCAGCAGCCACTCTGGGTCAGGGGCAAAATACGAGCAGTACTTC. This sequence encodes CASSHSGSGAKYEQYF.

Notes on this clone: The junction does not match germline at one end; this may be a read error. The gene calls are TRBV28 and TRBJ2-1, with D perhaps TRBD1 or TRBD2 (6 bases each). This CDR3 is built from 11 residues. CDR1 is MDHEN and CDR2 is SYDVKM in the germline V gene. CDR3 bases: TGTGCCAGCAGTTCAAGGGGGGCAGGGGTCTTC. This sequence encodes CASSSRGAGVF.

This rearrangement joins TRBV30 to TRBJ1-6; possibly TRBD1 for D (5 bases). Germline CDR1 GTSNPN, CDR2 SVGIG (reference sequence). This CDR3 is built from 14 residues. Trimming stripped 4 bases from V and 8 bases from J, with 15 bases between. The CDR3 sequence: CAWKAGTDDSPLHF. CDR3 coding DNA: TGTGCCTGGAAAGCCGGGACGGACGATTCACCCCTCCACTTT.

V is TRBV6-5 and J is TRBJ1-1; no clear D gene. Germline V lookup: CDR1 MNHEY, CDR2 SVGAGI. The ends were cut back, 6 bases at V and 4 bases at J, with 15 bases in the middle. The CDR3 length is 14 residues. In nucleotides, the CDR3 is TGTGCCAGCAGCCTCAGTCGGGCAGGCACTGAAGCTTTCTTT. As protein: CASSLSRAGTEAFF.

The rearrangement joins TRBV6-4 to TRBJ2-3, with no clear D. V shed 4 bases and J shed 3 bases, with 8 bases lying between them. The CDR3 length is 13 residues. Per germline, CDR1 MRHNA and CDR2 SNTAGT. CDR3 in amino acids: CASSAYQTDTQYF. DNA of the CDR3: TGTGCCAGCAGTGCTTACCAAACAGATACGCAGTATTTT.

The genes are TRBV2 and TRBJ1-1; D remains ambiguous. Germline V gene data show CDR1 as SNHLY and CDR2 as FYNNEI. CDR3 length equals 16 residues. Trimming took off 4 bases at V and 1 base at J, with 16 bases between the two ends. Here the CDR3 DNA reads TGTGCCAGCAGTGTAGGGCAAGGCTTCCGGAACACTGAAGCTTTCTTT. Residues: CASSVGQGFRNTEAFF.

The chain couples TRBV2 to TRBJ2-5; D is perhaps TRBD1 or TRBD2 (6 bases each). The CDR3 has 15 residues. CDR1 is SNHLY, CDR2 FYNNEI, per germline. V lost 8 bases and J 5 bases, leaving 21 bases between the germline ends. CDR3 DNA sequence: TGTGCCAGCGGGGGGCCGGGACAAAGCATTGAGACCCAGTACTTC. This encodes CASGGPGQSIETQYF.

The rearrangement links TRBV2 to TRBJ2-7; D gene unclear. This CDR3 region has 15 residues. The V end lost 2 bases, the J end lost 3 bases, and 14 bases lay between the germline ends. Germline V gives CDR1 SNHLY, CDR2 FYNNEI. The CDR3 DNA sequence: TGTGCCAGCAGTGAATCTCTTACGGCCTTCTACGAGCAGTACTTC. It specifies CASSESLTAFYEQYF.

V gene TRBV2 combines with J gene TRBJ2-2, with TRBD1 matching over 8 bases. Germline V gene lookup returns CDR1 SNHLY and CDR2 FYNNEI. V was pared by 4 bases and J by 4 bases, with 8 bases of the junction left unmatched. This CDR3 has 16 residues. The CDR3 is CASSGRTGWTTGELFF. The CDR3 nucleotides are TGTGCCAGCAGTGGGCGGACAGGGTGGACCACCGGGGAGCTGTTTTTT.

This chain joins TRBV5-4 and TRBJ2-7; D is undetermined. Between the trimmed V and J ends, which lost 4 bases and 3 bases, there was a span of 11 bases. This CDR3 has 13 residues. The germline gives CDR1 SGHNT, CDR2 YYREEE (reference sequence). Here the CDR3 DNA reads TGTGCCAGCAGCCCGTACTTGGTCTACGAGCAGTACTTC. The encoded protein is CASSPYLVYEQYF.

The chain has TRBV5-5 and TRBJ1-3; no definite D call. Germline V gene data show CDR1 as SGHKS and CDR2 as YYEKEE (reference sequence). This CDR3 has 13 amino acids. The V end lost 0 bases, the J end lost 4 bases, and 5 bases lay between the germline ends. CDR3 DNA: TGTGCCAGCAGCTTGGCGTGGGGAAACACCATATATTTT. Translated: CASSLAWGNTIYF. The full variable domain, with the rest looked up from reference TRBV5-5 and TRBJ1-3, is DAGVTQSPTHLIKTRGQQVTLRCSPISGHKSVSWYQQVLGQGPQFIFQYYEKEERGRGNFPDRFSARQFPNYSSELNVNALLLGDSALYLCASSLAWGNTIYFGEGSWLTVV.